This section outlines one T cell receptor (beta chain) sequence together with its context. Its antigen is not known. This specimen belongs to a study of shared clonotypes between healthy human individuals. Study conclusions and caveats: Roughly 5% of naive CD4 clonotypes were shared across a handful of donors.

Trimming took off 6 bases at V and 3 bases at J, with 9 bases between the two ends. This CDR3 region has 14 residues. Germline V gene sequence: CDR1 MDHEN, CDR2 SYDVKM. Adult donors, all healthy and HIV-negative, had no recent acute infections or vaccinations. All the donors were Caucasian adults who lived in Nashville, Tennessee. Each replicate PCR on the sorted subsets used about 220 ng DNA (approximately 27,000 T cell genomes). Generated by immunoSEQ multiplex PCR, the TCRdb table keeps only in-frame clones and is missing some. Here the sample spans fewer than 3 million clones, 85% to 95% being singletons.

This sequence originates from a man in his late teens or twenties in good health. Some clones in this sample may be carry-over from other donors' samples. This chain links TRBV28 with TRBJ1-6, with no clear D. Sequenced material: naive CD4+ T cells from PBMCs. Subset described: CD45RA+ positively selected. The CDR3 here is CASRRLHYNSPLHF. CDR3 in DNA: TGTGCCAGCAGGCGGTTGCACTATAATTCACCCCTCCACTTT.